Below, 31 T cell receptor beta chains from the same sample are listed, as sequenced in a study of a mutant IDH1 vaccine in newly diagnosed glioma. Time point: week 47, end of study. What each vaccine dose contained was 300 ug of mutant IDH1 20-mer peptide, accompanied by topical imiquimod. Using immunoSEQ multiplex PCR, the repertoire was profiled, and TCRdb retains in-frame clones only, with some absent. The sample has roughly 46,000 clones, 65% to 85% seen once. Their specific antigens are unknown. Source: PBMCs, taken from a glioma patient whose treatment included an IDH1 peptide vaccine. The source is a young woman with glioma. Some clones in this sample may be carry-over from other donors' samples.

The gene calls are TRBV6-5 and TRBJ2-5; possibly TRBD1 for D (6 bases). This CDR3 contains 13 residues. V was cut by 3 bases and J by 10 bases, with 15 bases left in between. Looked up from germline, CDR1 is MNHEY and CDR2 is SVGAGI. The CDR3 bases are TGTGCCAGCAGTTATACAGGGATCCGAATCCAGTACTTC. Encoded protein: CASSYTGIRIQYF.

This sequence joins TRBV6-1 and TRBJ1-1; no reliable D call. The V gene's germline CDR1 is MNHNS and CDR2 SASEGT. This CDR3 is built from 13 residues. The ends were cut back, 6 bases at V and 0 bases at J, with 8 bases in the middle. The CDR3: CASRPSLNTEAFF. The CDR3 DNA follows: TGTGCCAGCAGGCCTAGTTTGAACACTGAAGCTTTCTTT.

This chain connects TRBV28 to TRBJ1-1; D unresolved. Germline CDR1 is MDHEN and CDR2 is SYDVKM. This CDR3 region has 12 residues. With 5 bases removed from V and 1 base from J, the gap between germline ends came to 5 bases. The CDR3 here is CASSRSNTEAFF. The CDR3 DNA sequence: TGTGCCAGCAGTCGGTCGAACACTGAAGCTTTCTTT.

V gene TRBV27 combines with J gene TRBJ2-2; D could derive from TRBD1 or TRBD2 (5 bases each). V lost 3 bases and J lost 3, with 8 bases in between. Germline CDR1 is MNHEY and CDR2 is SMNVEV (reference sequence). The CDR3 spans 14 residues. The CDR3 nucleotides read TGTGCCAGCAGTTTTGGGGGAGACACCGGGGAGCTGTTTTTT. It yields the protein CASSFGGDTGELFF.

The J gene is TRBJ2-5, the V gene TRBV19; 15 nucleotides line up with TRBD2. This CDR3 is built from 16 residues. Trimming removed 5 bases from V and 2 bases from J; junction bases left unmatched: 3. Per germline, CDR1 LNHDA and CDR2 SQIVND (reference sequence). The CDR3 loop reads CASSSGLAGGQETQYF. CDR3 bases: TGTGCCAGTAGTTCTGGACTAGCGGGAGGGCAAGAGACCCAGTACTTC.

The chain carries TRBV30 and TRBJ2-7, with D possibly TRBD2 on 5 matching bases. The germline V gene encodes CDR1 GTSNPN and CDR2 SVGIG (reference sequence). The CDR3 is made up of 13 amino acids. V was clipped by 2 bases and J by 6 bases, with 14 bases between them. CDR3 amino acids: CAWSQTVEGEQYF. The CDR3 DNA reads TGTGCCTGGAGTCAAACCGTTGAGGGCGAGCAGTACTTC.

The rearrangement uses TRBV11-2 and TRBJ2-7, with TRBD1 identical over 8 bases. The CDR3 runs 15 residues. V shed 2 bases, J shed 5 bases, and the junction held 8 bases outside the gene matches. Germline loops: CDR1 SGHAT, CDR2 FQNNGV. The CDR3 nucleotides read TGTGCCAGCAGCTTAAGGTGGCAGGGGGCCCACGAGCAGTACTTC. Protein: CASSLRWQGAHEQYF. Full variable domain (missing parts from reference TRBV11-2 and TRBJ2-7): EAGVAQSPRYKIIEKRQSVAFWCNPISGHATLYWYQQILGQGPKLLIQFQNNGVVDDSQLPKDRFSAERLKGVDSTLKIQPAKLEDSAVYLCASSLRWQGAHEQYFGPGTRLTVT.

This chain links TRBV19 with TRBJ1-4; D is unclear. The CDR3 is 14 residues long. The germline V gene has CDR1 LNHDA and CDR2 SQIVND (reference sequence). V lost 8 bases and J lost 2, with 12 bases in between. The CDR3 spells CASALVRTNEKLFF. In DNA, the CDR3 is TGTGCCAGTGCTCTTGTTAGGACTAATGAAAAACTGTTTTTT.

The rearrangement uses TRBV6-4 and TRBJ1-5; 7 bases match TRBD1. V lost 6 bases to trimming and J lost 10 bases; unmatched junction nucleotides: 9. Germline V gene data show CDR1 as MRHNA and CDR2 as SNTAGT. CDR3 length equals 13 residues. The CDR3 DNA sequence: TGTGCCAGCAGCAGGGACAGCCTATCACCCCAGCATTTT. Translation gives CASSRDSLSPQHF.

This chain uses TRBV7-9 with TRBJ1-2, with unresolved D. Germline values: CDR1 SEHNR, CDR2 FQNEAQ (reference sequence). V lost 0 bases, J lost 8 bases, and 7 bases lay in between. CDR3 length: 12 residues. CDR3 DNA: TGTGCCAGCAGCTTAGCGGGGTCCGGCTACACCTTC. It is translated as CASSLAGSGYTF.

The chain recombines TRBV30 with TRBJ1-2; D remains unclear. Trimming took off 5 bases at V and 8 bases at J, with 12 bases between the two ends. The CDR3 sequence is 11 residues long. The V gene's germline CDR1 is GTSNPN and CDR2 SVGIG (reference sequence). The CDR3 spells CAWFAGIGYTF. The DNA of the CDR3 is TGTGCCTGGTTTGCCGGGATCGGCTACACCTTC. Full variable domain (outside the CDR3, taken from reference TRBV30 and TRBJ1-2): SQTIHQWPATLVQPVGSPLSLECTVEGTSNPNLYWYRQAAGRGLQLLFYSVGIGQISSEVPQNLSASRPQDRQFILSSKKLLLSDSGFYLCAWFAGIGYTFGSGTRLTVV.

The genes are TRBV19 and TRBJ1-5; D not resolved. This CDR3 contains 13 residues. Trimming took 5 bases from V and 5 from J, leaving 10 bases between them. The germline gives CDR1 LNHDA, CDR2 SQIVND (reference sequence). CDR3 region: CASSPRSYQPQHF. For the CDR3, the DNA is TGTGCCAGTAGTCCCCGCTCCTATCAGCCCCAGCATTTT.

The J gene is TRBJ1-1, the V gene TRBV18; D might be TRBD1 (6 bases). The CDR3 is 13 amino acids. The V and J ends lost 3 bases and 1 base respectively, with 6 bases between them. Germline-derived CDR1 and CDR2 are KGHSH and LQKENI. This chain's CDR3 is CASSPTGNTEAFF. The CDR3 bases are TGTGCCAGCTCACCGACAGGGAACACTGAAGCTTTCTTT.

This clone came up a few times. The genes are TRBV10-3 and TRBJ2-3, with unresolved D. Looked up from germline, CDR1 is ENHRY and CDR2 is SYGVKD. The CDR3 loop spans 12 amino acids. With 6 bases removed from V and 6 bases from J, the gap between germline ends came to 10 bases. In DNA form, the CDR3 reads TGTGCCATCAGGCCCAGGCAGGATACGCAGTATTTT. The encoded protein is CAIRPRQDTQYF.

This sequence joins TRBV5-1 and TRBJ2-1; no firm D call. The CDR3 spans 10 residues. Per germline, CDR1 SGHRS and CDR2 YFSETQ. V gave up 7 bases and J gave up 7 bases, with 6 bases separating them. The CDR3 reads CASAANEQFF. CDR3 coding DNA: TGCGCCAGCGCCGCAAATGAGCAGTTCTTC.

The genes are TRBV18 and TRBJ2-2, with D hard to call. V was clipped by 5 bases and J by 6 bases, with 13 bases between them. CDR1 KGHSH and CDR2 LQKENI come from the germline V gene. The CDR3 is 14 amino acids. CDR3 region: CASSEDLGSGELFF. The CDR3 DNA follows: TGTGCCAGCTCAGAGGACCTGGGTTCCGGGGAGCTGTTTTTT.

This chain joins TRBV7-9 and TRBJ2-4; D unresolved. This CDR3 has 14 amino acids. CDR1 is SEHNR, CDR2 FQNEAQ, per germline (reference sequence). Trimming shortened V by 5 bases and J by 0 bases, and 8 bases separated the two germline ends. For the CDR3, the DNA is TGTGCCAGCAGCCTTGGGCTAGCCAAAAACATTCAGTACTTC. Translation: CASSLGLAKNIQYF.

This clone was recorded once. As DNA, the CDR3 is TGTGCCAGTACCGGGACAGGGGGCGTTCAGCCCCAGCATTTT. It translates to CASTGTGGVQPQHF. This chain joins TRBV19 and TRBJ1-5; the match to TRBD1 covers 12 bases. There are 14 residues in the CDR3. Losses at the gene ends were 7 bases for V and 6 bases for J; bases not matched to a gene: 4. In germline, CDR1 is LNHDA, CDR2 SQIVND (reference sequence).

There are a few counts of this clone. The chain combines TRBV2 with TRBJ2-2; 7 bases agree with TRBD1. The CDR3 is made up of 17 amino acids. J lost 5 bases, V lost 5 bases, and 14 bases had no gene match. Germline CDR1 SNHLY, CDR2 FYNNEI. The CDR3 DNA sequence: TGTGCCAGCAGTCCCGTCAGGGGGTTATATCGTACCGGGGAGCTGTTTTTT. The encoded protein is CASSPVRGLYRTGELFF.

The chain is built from TRBV30 and TRBJ2-5; 8 nucleotides match TRBD1. The CDR3 length is 14 residues. J lost 1 base, V lost 3 bases, and 4 bases had no gene match. Germline values: CDR1 GTSNPN, CDR2 SVGIG (reference sequence). CDR3 coding DNA: TGTGCCTGGAGCGTTACAGGGGGCCAAGAGACCCAGTACTTC. Amino acids: CAWSVTGGQETQYF.

J is TRBJ2-3 and V is TRBV6-1; D is uncertain. The V end lost 3 bases, the J end lost 3 bases, and 4 bases lay between the germline ends. From germline, CDR1 is MNHNS and CDR2 SASEGT. This CDR3 region has 12 residues. The CDR3 here is CASSDKTDTQYF. DNA for the CDR3: TGTGCCAGCAGTGATAAAACAGATACGCAGTATTTT.

Comment on this clone: At one boundary the junction diverges from the germline segment, which might be a read error. V and J are TRBV7-7 and TRBJ2-7, with D tentatively TRBD2 (7 bases). CDR1 and CDR2 from the germline V gene are SSHAT and FNYEAQ (reference sequence). The CDR3 sequence is 14 residues long. In nucleotides, the CDR3 is TGTGCTAGCAGCCAGGGGACTACCTCCTACGAGCAGTACTTC. Its protein is CASSQGTTSYEQYF.

This chain joins TRBV19 and TRBJ1-6; D is possibly TRBD1 (6 bases). Trimming removed 3 bases from V and 7 bases from J, with 10 bases in between. The CDR3 runs 14 residues. Looked up from germline, CDR1 is LNHDA and CDR2 is SQIVND (reference sequence). The CDR3, as DNA: TGTGCCAGTAGTATCGGGACAACAAATTCACCCCTCCACTTT. This gives the protein CASSIGTTNSPLHF.

The chain combines TRBV6-6 with TRBJ1-4; perhaps TRBD1 as D (5 bases). The CDR3 loop spans 13 amino acids. V was pared by 11 bases and J by 4 bases, with 14 bases between. From germline, CDR1 is MNHNY and CDR2 SVGAGI (reference sequence). The CDR3 bases are TGTGCCGCCTCGGGGACCTTTAATGAAAAACTGTTTTTT. Amino acids: CAASGTFNEKLFF.

This chain links TRBV19 with TRBJ2-3; D gene unclear. The CDR3 spans 15 residues. The germline V gene encodes CDR1 LNHDA and CDR2 SQIVND (reference sequence). V shed 5 bases and J shed 2 bases, with 14 bases lying between them. CDR3 loop: CASSFGLGDTDTQYF. The CDR3 DNA follows: TGTGCCAGTAGTTTTGGGCTTGGAGACACAGATACGCAGTATTTT.

The CDR3 is CASSLGLAGGPISYEQYF. In DNA form, the CDR3 reads TGTGCCAGCAGCCTTGGACTAGCGGGAGGGCCGATCTCCTACGAGCAGTACTTC. The chain combines TRBV28 with TRBJ2-7, with 15 bases matching TRBD2. J lost 0 bases, V lost 6 bases, and 9 bases had no gene match. Germline V gene lookup returns CDR1 MDHEN and CDR2 SYDVKM. This CDR3 spans 18 amino acids. The full variable domain, completed using reference TRBV28 and TRBJ2-7, is DVKVTQSSRYLVKRTGEKVFLECVQDMDHENMFWYRQDPGLGLRLIYFSYDVKMKEKGDIPEGYSVSREKKERFSLILESASTNQTSMYLCASSLGLAGGPISYEQYFGPGTRLTVT.

The chain carries TRBV30 and TRBJ1-5; 7 bases agree with TRBD1. The germline gives CDR1 GTSNPN, CDR2 SVGIG (reference sequence). J gave up 4 bases and V 0 bases, and 6 bases lay outside the gene matches. CDR3 length: 15 amino acids. CDR3 nucleotide sequence: TGTGCCTGGAGTGTAAATCAGGGGGGGAATCAGCCCCAGCATTTT. Its protein product is CAWSVNQGGNQPQHF.

The rearrangement links TRBV10-3 to TRBJ1-4, with D perhaps TRBD1 (5 bases). CDR1 and CDR2 (germline): ENHRY, SYGVKD. The V and J ends lost 4 bases and 8 bases respectively, with 14 bases between them. The CDR3 loop spans 14 amino acids. The CDR3 loop is CAISGDSRREKLFF. CDR3 in DNA: TGTGCCATCAGTGGAGACAGCCGAAGGGAAAAACTGTTTTTT.

The CDR3 nucleotides are TGTGCCAGTCGATATCTGACAGGGGTAAATCAGCCCCAGCATTTT. Amino acids: CASRYLTGVNQPQHF. The J gene is TRBJ1-5, the V gene TRBV19, with 8 bases matching TRBD1. There are 15 residues in the CDR3. Germline V gene data show CDR1 as LNHDA and CDR2 as SQIVND (reference sequence). The V and J ends lost 8 bases and 4 bases, in that order; junction bases with no gene match: 10. The full variable domain, rest sourced from reference TRBV19 and TRBJ1-5, is DGGITQSPKYLFRKEGQNVTLSCEQNLNHDAMYWYRQDPGQGLRLIYYSQIVNDFQKGDIAEGYSVSREKKESFPLTVTSAQKNPTAFYLCASRYLTGVNQPQHFGDGTRLSIL.

The CDR3 DNA reads as TGCGCCAGCAGCTTGGGTGGTACCGACAATGAGCAGTTCTTC. Translated, it gives CASSLGGTDNEQFF. This rearrangement joins TRBV5-1 to TRBJ2-1, with no clear D. V was trimmed by 0 bases and J by 5 bases, leaving 9 bases between them. Germline assignment: CDR1 SGHRS and CDR2 YFSETQ. The CDR3 is made up of 14 amino acids. The entire variable domain, with the rest obtained from reference TRBV5-1 and TRBJ2-1, is as follows: KAGVTQTPRYLIKTRGQQVTLSCSPISGHRSVSWYQQTPGQGLQFLFEYFSETQRNKGNFPGRFSGRQFSNSRSEMNVSTLELGDSALYLCASSLGGTDNEQFFGPGTRLTVL.

The rearrangement joins TRBV30 to TRBJ1-4; 9 bases align to TRBD1. Germline CDR1 reads GTSNPN; CDR2 reads SVGIG (reference sequence). V was pared by 0 bases and J by 5 bases, with 4 bases of the junction left unmatched. CDR3 length equals 15 residues. CDR3 coding DNA: TGTGCCTGGAGTGTACTTGGGACAGGGAATGAAAAACTGTTTTTT. This gives the protein CAWSVLGTGNEKLFF.